A selection of T cell receptor beta chains follows, all from one sample in a study of T-cell memory formation after mild COVID-19. TCRdb reprocessed the 5' RACE reads via MiXCR and lists one record per CDR3 protein. The sample yields approximately 260,000 distinct CDR3 sequences, around 16% seen once. Input material: PBMCs or a T cell subset sorted from them (not recorded which). Receptors were obtained from a man between 18 and 35 years old who had mild COVID-19 (a few samples of this study predate the infection). Cell type and time point are not known. CDR3s include the opening cysteine and the closing phenylalanine or tryptophan. The order of the fields is V gene, clone size, D gene, J gene, CDR3 protein, CDR3 DNA. A D gene is named only where the DNA matches it firmly. A clone size is listed for some rows: how often the clone was seen (once, few, many), or a class if it is expanded.

V: TRBV5-1; size: many; D: .; J: TRBJ2-2; CDR3: CASSPETGELFF; DNA: TGCGCCAGCAGCCCCGAAACCGGGGAGCTGTTTTTT
V: TRBV4-3; size: few; D: .; J: TRBJ2-1; CDR3: CASSQGPGEQFF; DNA: TGCGCCAGCAGCCAAGGCCCTGGTGAGCAGTTCTTC
V: TRBV12-3/TRBV12-4; size: .; D: .; J: TRBJ1-4; CDR3: CASTRREGEKLFF; DNA: TGTGCCAGCACCCGCCGGGAAGGTGAAAAACTGTTTTTT
V: TRBV7-6; size: .; D: .; J: TRBJ2-4; CDR3: CASSPLGENIQYF; DNA: TGTGCCAGCAGCCCATTGGGGGAAAACATTCAGTACTTC
V: TRBV4-2; size: few; D: TRBD1; J: TRBJ1-4; CDR3: CASSQDPGQGAEKLFF; DNA: TGTGCCAGCAGCCAAGACCCCGGACAGGGGGCTGAAAAACTGTTTTTT
V: TRBV12-3/TRBV12-4; size: .; D: .; J: TRBJ2-7; CDR3: CASSPRDGSSYEQYF; DNA: TGTGCCAGCAGTCCCAGGGACGGGAGCTCCTACGAGCAGTACTTC
V: TRBV12-3/TRBV12-4; size: many; D: .; J: TRBJ2-7; CDR3: CASSHLGNEQYF; DNA: TGTGCCAGCAGCCACCTGGGGAACGAGCAGTACTTC
V: TRBV29-1; size: .; D: TRBD1; J: TRBJ1-2; CDR3: CSVGIGQGNPYGYTF; DNA: TGCAGCGTCGGGATAGGACAGGGAAATCCCTATGGCTACACCTTC
V: TRBV6-1; size: .; D: TRBD1; J: TRBJ2-5; CDR3: CASSEAGTGEETQYF; DNA: TGTGCCAGCAGTGAAGCCGGGACAGGGGAAGAGACCCAGTACTTC
V: TRBV30; size: .; D: .; J: TRBJ1-6; CDR3: CAWRFVTTYNSPLHF; DNA: TGTGCCTGGAGATTTGTGACAACCTATAATTCACCCCTCCACTTT
V: TRBV3-1; size: many; D: .; J: TRBJ2-3; CDR3: CASSQDWEGATDTQYF; DNA: TGTGCCAGCAGCCAAGATTGGGAGGGGGCAACAGATACGCAGTATTTT
V: TRBV2; size: .; D: .; J: TRBJ2-2; CDR3: CAASTRRGDTGELFF; DNA: TGTGCCGCCAGCACGCGGCGGGGTGACACCGGGGAGCTGTTTTTT
V: TRBV18; size: .; D: .; J: TRBJ2-6; CDR3: CASSPFTGEANVLTF; DNA: TGTGCCAGCTCACCCTTCACCGGTGAGGCCAACGTCCTGACTTTC
V: TRBV7-9; size: many; D: TRBD1; J: TRBJ1-1; CDR3: CASSLRDSGESEAFF; DNA: TGTGCCAGCAGCTTACGGGACAGTGGTGAATCGGAAGCTTTCTTT
V: TRBV7-6; size: .; D: .; J: TRBJ2-5; CDR3: CASSPGPPSTQYF; DNA: TGTGCCAGCAGCCCGGGACCGCCCTCGACCCAGTACTTC
V: TRBV20-1; size: .; D: TRBD1; J: TRBJ2-7; CDR3: CSARPGQTYEQYF; DNA: TGCAGTGCTAGACCGGGACAGACCTACGAGCAGTACTTC
V: TRBV27; size: few; D: TRBD2; J: TRBJ2-3; CDR3: CASWTSGGGGTQYF; DNA: TGTGCCAGTTGGACTAGCGGGGGAGGTGGTACGCAGTATTTT
V: TRBV3-1; size: .; D: .; J: TRBJ1-2; CDR3: CASSRDVRGFYGYTF; DNA: TGTGCCAGCAGCCGGGACGTCCGAGGCTTCTATGGCTACACCTTC
V: TRBV6-2/TRBV6-3; size: .; D: .; J: TRBJ2-2; CDR3: CASDTRVNTGELFF; DNA: TGTGCCAGCGATACTAGGGTCAACACCGGGGAGCTGTTTTTT
V: TRBV9; size: .; D: .; J: TRBJ1-6; CDR3: CASSVARASPLHF; DNA: TGTGCCAGCAGCGTAGCTAGGGCTTCACCCCTCCACTTT
V: TRBV12-3/TRBV12-4; size: .; D: .; J: TRBJ1-5; CDR3: CASSYKASNQPQHF; DNA: TGTGCCAGCAGTTACAAGGCTAGCAATCAGCCCCAGCATTTT
V: TRBV6-5; size: .; D: TRBD2; J: TRBJ2-7; CDR3: CASSYSVGGAYEQYF; DNA: TGTGCCAGCAGTTACTCGGTCGGGGGGGCTTACGAGCAGTACTTC
V: TRBV5-6; size: .; D: TRBD1; J: TRBJ1-2; CDR3: CASSLGIRDSRTGYTF; DNA: TGTGCCAGCAGCCTAGGAATCCGGGACAGCCGGACCGGCTACACCTTC
V: TRBV7-3; size: few; D: .; J: TRBJ2-1; CDR3: CASSSTDYYNEQFF; DNA: TGTGCCAGCAGCTCTACGGACTACTACAATGAGCAGTTCTTC
V: TRBV7-2; size: .; D: TRBD2; J: TRBJ2-5; CDR3: CASSSPGLAGAGETQYF; DNA: TGTGCCAGCAGCTCGCCGGGACTAGCGGGGGCGGGGGAGACCCAGTACTTC
V: TRBV4-3; size: .; D: TRBD1; J: TRBJ2-3; CDR3: CASSQDGQDTDTQYF; DNA: TGCGCCAGCAGCCAAGATGGACAGGACACAGATACGCAGTATTTT
V: TRBV5-1; size: .; D: .; J: TRBJ2-5; CDR3: CASSLAHGEQGETQYF; DNA: TGCGCCAGCAGCTTGGCCCATGGCGAACAGGGAGAGACCCAGTACTTC
V: TRBV3-1; size: .; D: .; J: TRBJ2-4; CDR3: CASSQDLGTWTFRNIQYF; DNA: TGTGCCAGCAGCCAAGATTTGGGGACCTGGACCTTCCGAAACATTCAGTACTTC
V: TRBV9; size: .; D: .; J: TRBJ2-3; CDR3: CASTFSAAPEASQYF; DNA: TGTGCCAGCACCTTCTCAGCTGCGCCTGAGGCATCGCAGTATTTT
V: TRBV7-9; size: few; D: .; J: TRBJ2-5; CDR3: CASSLLSSETQYF; DNA: TGTGCCAGCAGCCTCCTATCATCCGAGACCCAGTACTTC
V: TRBV6-5; size: few; D: .; J: TRBJ2-5; CDR3: CASTGNSGETQYF; DNA: TGTGCCAGCACTGGCAACTCCGGGGAGACCCAGTACTTC
V: TRBV2; size: once; D: .; J: TRBJ2-3; CDR3: CDSSDPRQGTDTQYF; DNA: TGTGACAGCAGTGACCCTAGACAGGGCACAGATACGCAGTATTTT
V: TRBV5-6; size: few; D: .; J: TRBJ1-1; CDR3: CASREYGGMNTEAFF; DNA: TGTGCCAGCAGGGAATACGGGGGTATGAACACTGAAGCTTTCTTT
V: TRBV28; size: .; D: .; J: TRBJ1-1; CDR3: CASSPNTGTATEAFF; DNA: TGTGCCAGCAGCCCAAATACAGGGACCGCCACTGAAGCTTTCTTT
V: TRBV9; size: few; D: .; J: TRBJ1-1; CDR3: CASSGGYRVGTEAFF; DNA: TGTGCCAGCAGCGGGGGGTACAGGGTCGGCACTGAAGCTTTCTTT
V: TRBV5-1; size: few; D: .; J: TRBJ2-1; CDR3: CASSSPNNEQFF; DNA: TGCGCCAGCAGCTCCCCGAACAATGAGCAGTTCTTC
V: TRBV7-8; size: many; D: TRBD1; J: TRBJ1-5; CDR3: CASSRDRSSYSNQPQHF; DNA: TGTGCCAGCAGTAGGGACAGGAGTTCTTATAGCAATCAGCCCCAGCATTTT
V: TRBV2; size: few; D: TRBD1; J: TRBJ2-3; CDR3: CASSAGTGSSDTQYF; DNA: TGTGCCAGCAGTGCCGGGACAGGGTCCTCAGATACGCAGTATTTT
V: TRBV9; size: few; D: .; J: TRBJ2-2; CDR3: CASSVAGESGELFF; DNA: TGTGCCAGCAGCGTAGCCGGGGAGTCCGGGGAGCTGTTTTTT
V: TRBV7-2; size: few; D: TRBD1; J: TRBJ1-6; CDR3: CASSPQGASSPLHF; DNA: TGTGCCAGCAGCCCCCAGGGGGCAAGTTCACCCCTCCACTTT
V: TRBV5-6; size: .; D: TRBD1; J: TRBJ2-7; CDR3: CASSLGPGTGTTYEQYF; DNA: TGTGCCAGCAGCTTGGGACCCGGGACAGGTACCACCTACGAGCAGTACTTC
V: TRBV7-2; size: many; D: .; J: TRBJ2-7; CDR3: CASSFAYEQYF; DNA: TGTGCCAGCAGCTTCGCGTACGAGCAGTACTTC
V: TRBV9; size: few; D: TRBD1; J: TRBJ2-3; CDR3: CASSGTGRDTQYF; DNA: TGTGCCAGCAGCGGGACAGGTAGAGACACGCAGTATTTT
V: TRBV3-1; size: few; D: .; J: TRBJ1-2; CDR3: CASSQDHQGLVYGYTF; DNA: TGTGCCAGCAGCCAAGATCACCAGGGCCTCGTTTATGGCTACACCTTC
V: TRBV7-2; size: few; D: .; J: TRBJ2-2; CDR3: CASSFWVNTGELFF; DNA: TGTGCCAGCAGCTTTTGGGTAAACACCGGGGAGCTGTTTTTT
V: TRBV7-2; size: few; D: .; J: TRBJ2-2; CDR3: CASRSYRESNTGELFF; DNA: TGTGCCAGCAGGTCTTACAGGGAATCGAACACCGGGGAGCTGTTTTTT
V: TRBV15; size: .; D: .; J: TRBJ2-3; CDR3: CATSTTDTQYF; DNA: TGTGCCACCAGCACCACAGATACGCAGTATTTT
V: TRBV7-3; size: .; D: TRBD2; J: TRBJ2-3; CDR3: CASSFIKAGGGDTQYF; DNA: TGTGCCAGCAGCTTTATCAAAGCGGGGGGCGGAGATACGCAGTATTTT
V: TRBV3-1; size: few; D: .; J: TRBJ2-1; CDR3: CASSQLVGGDEQFF; DNA: TGTGCCAGCAGCCAACTCGTAGGGGGGGATGAGCAGTTCTTC
V: TRBV5-1; size: few; D: TRBD2; J: TRBJ2-5; CDR3: CASSPPGLAGQETQYF; DNA: TGCGCCAGCAGCCCCCCGGGACTAGCGGGCCAAGAGACCCAGTACTTC
V: TRBV12-3/TRBV12-4; size: .; D: .; J: TRBJ2-7; CDR3: CASSFQLSYEQYF; DNA: TGTGCCAGCAGTTTTCAACTCTCCTACGAGCAGTACTTC
V: TRBV7-2; size: .; D: TRBD2; J: TRBJ2-5; CDR3: CASSLLGLAAQETQYF; DNA: TGTGCCAGCAGCTTACTGGGACTAGCGGCTCAAGAGACCCAGTACTTC
V: TRBV25-1; size: few; D: .; J: TRBJ1-1; CDR3: CASGGGGTTEAFF; DNA: TGTGCCAGCGGTGGGGGGGGGACCACTGAAGCTTTCTTT
V: TRBV20-1; size: many; D: .; J: TRBJ2-3; CDR3: CSARDRKRGTDTQYF; DNA: TGCAGTGCTAGAGATAGGAAGCGGGGCACAGATACGCAGTATTTT
V: TRBV2; size: .; D: TRBD1; J: TRBJ2-3; CDR3: CASRTRGQNTDTQYF; DNA: TGTGCCAGCAGGACCAGGGGGCAAAACACAGATACGCAGTATTTT
V: TRBV7-2; size: .; D: TRBD1; J: TRBJ2-3; CDR3: CASSLQGAATDTQYF; DNA: TGTGCCAGCAGCCTACAGGGGGCCGCCACAGATACGCAGTATTTT
V: TRBV7-9; size: .; D: .; J: TRBJ2-3; CDR3: CASSPREATDTQYF; DNA: TGTGCCAGCAGCCCCCGGGAAGCCACAGATACGCAGTATTTT